This T cell receptor beta chain was identified during a study of T cells in localized non-small cell lung cancer. The study, taken as a whole, reports: Sequencing was limited to one tumor region, leaving the possibility of heterogeneity open. It was uninvolved adjacent lung that showed the highest T cell clonality, exceeding tumor.

Measured with immunoSEQ multiplex PCR; TCRdb has only the in-frame clones, and not every one. The top ten clones hold about 7.2% of a sample with tens of thousands of clones, approximately 90% of them seen once. V lost 7 bases and J 3 bases, leaving 16 bases between the germline ends. The length of the CDR3 is 14 residues. The germline V gene encodes CDR1 SGHRS and CDR2 YFSETQ. This clone was picked up one time. Its target is unknown. The sequencing here drew on peripheral blood, taken before any cancer treatment. This chain joins TRBV5-1 and TRBJ2-5, with a tentative D call TRBD1 (6 bases). The sequence came from a woman aged 35 to 75 with stage I lung adenocarcinoma. CDR3 DNA: TGCGCCAGCCAACCGACAGGCGCAGAAGAGACCCAGTACTTC. This sequence encodes CASQPTGAEETQYF. The whole variable domain, filled in from reference TRBV5-1 and TRBJ2-5, reads KAGVTQTPRYLIKTRGQQVTLSCSPISGHRSVSWYQQTPGQGLQFLFEYFSETQRNKGNFPGRFSGRQFSNSRSEMNVSTLELGDSALYLCASQPTGAEETQYFGPGTRLLVL.